These T cell receptor beta chains were read from a single sample in a study of blood T cell repertoires in COVID-19. Sequencing was performed with immunoSEQ multiplex PCR; in TCRdb, only in-frame clones are kept and a portion is missing. The data contain 99,000 or so clones, about 85% of them singletons. The sample was peripheral blood. Receptors originate from a man in his fifties or sixties with acute or convalescent COVID-19. CDR3s include the opening cysteine and the closing phenylalanine or tryptophan. The D gene is left open where the match is weak. Clone size appears in some rows only: once, few, many, or a class for an expanded clone.

d_call,clone_size,v_call,j_call,cdr3_nt,cdr3_aa
-,-,TRBV27,TRBJ1-2,TGTGCCAGCAGTCCGAACAGGGATGATCTAACCTTC,CASSPNRDDLTF
-,-,TRBV5-1,TRBJ2-4,TGCGCCAGCAGCTCCTTAGCGGAAAACATTCAGTACTTC,CASSSLAENIQYF
TRBD1,-,TRBV7-7,TRBJ2-1,TGTGCTAGCAGTTCGGACAGGTACAATGAGCAGTTCTTC,CASSSDRYNEQFF
-,-,TRBV21-1,TRBJ1-2,TGTGCCAGCAGCAAACGATACAGGGGACGTAACTATGGCTACACCTTC,CASSKRYRGRNYGYTF
-,-,TRBV3-1/TRBV3-2,TRBJ1-1,TGTGCCAGCAGCCAAGATCCGGGGGGAGCTGAAGCTTTCTTT,CASSQDPGGAEAFF
-,-,TRBV15,TRBJ2-2,TGTGCCACCACACCTCGGTTGACAGGACTCCGGCAAGATACCGGGGAGCTGTTTTTT,CATTPRLTGLRQDTGELFF
TRBD1,-,TRBV7-8,TRBJ1-2,TGTGCCAGCAGCCCCCCTCTGCGGGACAGGGTAAACTATGGCTACACCTTC,CASSPPLRDRVNYGYTF
TRBD1,-,TRBV4-1,TRBJ1-2,TGCGCCAGCAGCCATGGGACAGCTGGCTACACCTTC,CASSHGTAGYTF
-,-,TRBV27,TRBJ1-1,TGTGCCAGCAGCTACAGGGCGAACACTGAAGCTTTCTTT,CASSYRANTEAFF
TRBD1,-,TRBV5-6,TRBJ1-2,TGTGCCAGCAGCGAGACAGGGGGGGTCTATGGCTACACCTTC,CASSETGGVYGYTF
-,-,TRBV15,TRBJ2-3,TGTGCCACCAGCGTGACTGGCACAGATACGCAGTATTTT,CATSVTGTDTQYF
TRBD1,-,TRBV7-9,TRBJ2-7,TGTGCCAGCAGCAACCCCGACAGGGACGGTTCCTACGAGCAGTACTTC,CASSNPDRDGSYEQYF
TRBD1,-,TRBV11-2,TRBJ2-7,TGTGCCAGCAGCGGACAGGGGTCCTACGAGCAGTACTTC,CASSGQGSYEQYF
TRBD2,once,TRBV12-5,TRBJ2-2,TGTGCTAGTGGGTGGACTAGCGGGGGAGTTGCCGGGGAGCTGTTTTTT,CASGWTSGGVAGELFF
-,-,TRBV2,TRBJ1-3,TGTGCCAGCAGTGAATTTACCAGCTCTGGAAACACCATATATTTT,CASSEFTSSGNTIYF
-,-,TRBV5-1,TRBJ1-2,TGCGCCAGCAGTAAGGACAGAAACTATGGCTACACCTTC,CASSKDRNYGYTF
-,-,TRBV2,TRBJ2-3,TGTGCCAGCAGGCGGACTGTCCTTGGCACAGATACGCAGTATTTT,CASRRTVLGTDTQYF
-,-,TRBV7-2,TRBJ2-5,TGTGCCAGCAGCTTAGCGCGTTCGAATGGCCAGTACTTC,CASSLARSNGQYF
TRBD2,-,TRBV9,TRBJ2-7,TGTGCCAGCAGCGTATGGGGAAGCGGGAGTAACGAGCAGTACTTC,CASSVWGSGSNEQYF